This record looks at one T cell receptor (beta chain) sequence and its context. The sample is drawn from a study of blood T cell repertoires in COVID-19. Study overall: PBMCs, B-cell-depleted T cells, or T cells were the source of the cDNA or gDNA that made up the material.

In the original workflow: The authors estimated nucleated cell counts from reference gene primer amplification. TCRdb's table, derived via immunoSEQ multiplex PCR, lists solely in-frame clones and lacks some. From that table come the V and J calls and clone size; the DNA was used to work out D and trimming. This sample has more than 150,000 clones, with roughly 85% found just once. The germline gives CDR1 SNHLY, CDR2 FYNNEI. Losses at the gene ends were 4 bases for V and 6 bases for J; bases not matched to a gene: 3. The CDR3 is made up of 13 amino acids. Material: peripheral blood. This rearrangement joins TRBV2 to TRBJ2-7; TRBD1 aligns across 10 bases. The TCR comes from a woman in her 70s with acute or convalescent COVID-19. The CDR3 reads CASSGGQGFEQYF. CDR3 nucleotide sequence: TGTGCCAGCAGTGGGGGACAGGGGTTCGAGCAGTACTTC.